This entry lists 6 T cell receptor beta chains sequenced from one sample in a study of T cells in Graves' hyperthyroidism and ophthalmopathy. Authors of the study amplified TCR beta CDR3 regions from RNA transcripts. The primer set for the first-round RT-PCR of the TCR CDR3 was HTBI. Using its own MiXCR run on the multiplex PCR reads, TCRdb lists one record per CDR3 protein. The sample has 550,000 to 850,000 distinct CDR3 sequences; roughly a sixth are singletons. The sequenced material came from blood. The receptors were sampled from a woman between 50 and 59 years old with Graves' hyperthyroidism that later progressed to Graves' ophthalmopathy.

This clonotype was counted a few times. The chain carries TRBV18 and TRBJ1-5, with 7 nucleotides matching TRBD1. CDR1 and CDR2 from the germline V gene are KGHSH and LQKENI. J was trimmed by 2 bases and V by 3 bases; bases with no gene match: 10. The CDR3 is made up of 17 amino acids. The CDR3 region is CASSPGTETSGNQPQHF. In nucleotides, the CDR3 is TGTGCCAGCTCACCTGGGACAGAGACCTCTGGCAATCAGCCCCAGCATTTT.

This clonotype was recorded many times. The chain has TRBV24-1 and TRBJ2-1, with 16 bases that match TRBD2. The V gene's germline CDR1 is KGHDR and CDR2 SFDVKD. Trimming cost V 2 bases and J 0 bases; bases outside gene matches: 3. CDR3 length: 19 residues. CDR3 loop: CATSDSGTSGGASYNEQFF. The CDR3, as DNA: TGTGCCACCAGTGATTCCGGGACTAGCGGGGGGGCCTCCTACAATGAGCAGTTCTTC.

This clonotype appeared a single time. The V call is TRBV12-3 or TRBV12-4, the J call TRBJ1-4; D not certain. The V and J ends lost 7 bases and 0 bases respectively, with 9 bases between them. The CDR3 has 14 residues. The CDR3 reads CASTRTTTNEKLFF. The CDR3 nucleotides read TGTGCCAGCACCCGGACTACAACTAATGAAAAACTGTTTTTT.

This clonotype was detected ten times or more. The V gene is TRBV12-3 or TRBV12-4, the J gene TRBJ1-2; 9 nucleotides match TRBD1. The CDR3 runs 15 residues. Trimming at V came to 5 bases and at J to 4 bases, leaving 8 bases not matched to a gene. The CDR3 DNA reads as TGTGCCAGCAGTAGACAGGGACAGGGTCCCTATGGCTACACCTTC. Translation: CASSRQGQGPYGYTF.

Notes on this clonotype: A read error may explain this, as a much larger clone is one base away. The genes are TRBV20-1 and TRBJ1-6; D possibly corresponds to TRBD1 (6 bases). CDR3 length equals 15 residues. Germline-derived CDR1 and CDR2 are DFQATT and SNEGSKA (reference sequence). The CDR3 region is CSASGRGTYNSPPHF. DNA of the CDR3: TGCAGTGCTAGTGGCAGGGGAACCTATAATTCACCCCCCCACTTT.

This clonotype occurred many times. One end of the junction does not line up with germline, which may come from a read error. The V gene is TRBV7-7, the J gene TRBJ2-1; TRBD1 matches at 10 bases. The CDR3 has 15 residues. Germline assignment: CDR1 SSHAT and CDR2 FNYEAQ (reference sequence). The CDR3 reads CASSRQGASYNEQFF. The CDR3 DNA reads TGTGCTAGCAGCAGACAGGGGGCCTCCTACAATGAGCAGTTCTTC.